The clone carrying this T cell receptor (beta chain) showed up just once. Living in 24 US areas, the participants were between about 18 and 90 years of age. Here immunoSEQ multiplex PCR was the method, and the copy in TCRdb shows in-frame clones only, minus some. The sample lists about 270,000 clones, around 93% occurring once. V shed 0 bases and J shed 6 bases, with 16 bases lying between them. The CDR3 is 16 amino acids. Germline loops: CDR1 SGHRS, CDR2 YFSETQ. These data come from a study of blood T cell repertoires in COVID-19. Sequenced input: PBMCs or T cells enriched from blood (not recorded which). This sequence joins TRBV5-1 and TRBJ2-1; the D is unclear. This TCR came from a man aged 40-55 years who had been exposed to COVID-19. The chain's CDR3 is CASSLATLRPGNEQFF. CDR3 coding DNA: TGCGCCAGCAGCTTGGCCACACTAAGGCCGGGCAATGAGCAGTTCTTC.